This T cell receptor beta chain was recovered during a study of OX40 agonist ivuxolimab in advanced cancers. Notes on the study in general: Among T cells, CD8+ cells averaged more expanded clones than CD4+ cells.

V was cut by 3 bases and J by 4 bases, with 10 bases left in between. The germline CDR1 and CDR2 sequences are MNHEY and SVGAGI. The CDR3 is made up of 14 amino acids. Using immunoSEQ multiplex PCR, the repertoire was profiled, and TCRdb retains in-frame clones only, with some absent. The sample includes roughly 56,000 clones, 80% to 90% of them seen just once. In regard to this clone: Its antigen is unidentified.

This TCR came from an adult with an advanced solid tumor such as melanoma, head and neck, liver or kidney cancer. This sequence joins TRBV6-5 and TRBJ1-5; TRBD1 might be the D (6 bases). The sequencing used CD4+ or CD8+ T cells sorted from blood, collected in a trial of the OX40 agonist ivuxolimab. The CDR3 region has the DNA TGTGCCAGCAGTTATATCGGACAGAATCAGCCCCAGCATTTT. It translates to CASSYIGQNQPQHF.